This T cell receptor beta chain came from a study of a mutant IDH1 vaccine in newly diagnosed glioma. Background on the study: The first vaccination came 4-6 weeks after radiotherapy alone, or with temozolomide cycles. Earlier treatment was radiotherapy, temozolomide, or both, with most getting both.

Assay: immunoSEQ multiplex PCR; the TCRdb copy retains only in-frame clones and omits some. The repertoire holds tens of thousands of clones, with 65% to 90% as singletons. The V end lost 2 bases, the J end lost 12 bases, and 15 bases lay between the germline ends. Germline V gene sequence: CDR1 SGHRS, CDR2 YFSETQ. CDR3 length equals 12 residues. Points from the study as a whole: Pseudoprogression seemingly bore no relation to changes in top peripheral T cell clonotypes.

As regards this clone: The antigen is not known.

Time point given: week 35, safety follow-up. The vaccine gave 300 ug of a 20-mer mutant IDH1 peptide subcutaneously per dose. The gene calls are TRBV5-1 and TRBJ2-7, with D perhaps matching TRBD1 (5 bases). The sequencing here drew on PBMCs, taken from a glioma patient whose treatment included an IDH1 peptide vaccine. The receptor was derived from a woman in her 40s with glioma. Some clones in this sample may be carry-over from other donors' samples. CDR3 sequence reads: CASSLNGQGVYF. The CDR3 DNA reads as TGCGCCAGCAGCTTAAATGGACAAGGCGTGTACTTC.